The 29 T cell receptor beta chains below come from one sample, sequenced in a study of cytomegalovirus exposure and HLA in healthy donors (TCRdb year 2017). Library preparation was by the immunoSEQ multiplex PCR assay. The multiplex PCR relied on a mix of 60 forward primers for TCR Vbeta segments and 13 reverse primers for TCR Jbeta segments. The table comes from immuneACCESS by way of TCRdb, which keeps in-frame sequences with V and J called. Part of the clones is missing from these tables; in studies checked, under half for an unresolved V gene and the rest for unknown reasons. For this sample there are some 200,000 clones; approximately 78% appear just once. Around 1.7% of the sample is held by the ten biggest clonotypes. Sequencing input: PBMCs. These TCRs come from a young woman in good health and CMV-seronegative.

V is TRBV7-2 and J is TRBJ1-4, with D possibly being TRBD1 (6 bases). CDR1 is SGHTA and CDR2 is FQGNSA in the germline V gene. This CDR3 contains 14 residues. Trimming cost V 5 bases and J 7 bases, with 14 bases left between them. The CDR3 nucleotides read TGTGCCAGCAGCCTAGGGGGAGTGGGTGAAAAACTGTTTTTT. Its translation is CASSLGGVGEKLFF. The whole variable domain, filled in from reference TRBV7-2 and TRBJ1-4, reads GAGVSQSPSNKVTEKGKDVELRCDPISGHTALYWYRQSLGQGLEFLIYFQGNSAPDKSGLPSDRFSAERTGGSVSTLTIQRTQQEDSAVYLCASSLGGVGEKLFFGSGTQLSVL.

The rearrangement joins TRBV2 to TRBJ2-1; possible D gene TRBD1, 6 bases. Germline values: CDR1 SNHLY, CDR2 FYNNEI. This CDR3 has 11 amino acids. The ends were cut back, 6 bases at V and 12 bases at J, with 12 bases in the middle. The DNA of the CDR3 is TGTGCCAGCAGCGGAGAAGGGGGGCAGTTCTTC. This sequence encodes CASSGEGGQFF.

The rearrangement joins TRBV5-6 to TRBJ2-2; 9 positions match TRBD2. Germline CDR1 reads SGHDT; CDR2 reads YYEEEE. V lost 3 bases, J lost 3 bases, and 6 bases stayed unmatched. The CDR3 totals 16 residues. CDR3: CASSSGTSRHTGELFF. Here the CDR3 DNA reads TGTGCCAGCAGCTCAGGGACTAGCAGACACACCGGGGAGCTGTTTTTT. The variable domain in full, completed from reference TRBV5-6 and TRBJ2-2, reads DAGVTQSPTHLIKTRGQQVTLRCSPKSGHDTVSWYQQALGQGPQFIFQYYEEEERQRGNFPDRFSGHQFPNYSSELNVNALLLGDSALYLCASSSGTSRHTGELFFGEGSRLTVL.

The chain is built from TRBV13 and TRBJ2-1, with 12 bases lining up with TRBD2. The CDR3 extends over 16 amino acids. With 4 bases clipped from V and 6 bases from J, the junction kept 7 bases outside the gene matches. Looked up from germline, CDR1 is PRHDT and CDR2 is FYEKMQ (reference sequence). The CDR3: CASSSLGLAGTNEQFF. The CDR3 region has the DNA TGTGCCAGCAGCTCACTTGGACTAGCGGGAACCAATGAGCAGTTCTTC.

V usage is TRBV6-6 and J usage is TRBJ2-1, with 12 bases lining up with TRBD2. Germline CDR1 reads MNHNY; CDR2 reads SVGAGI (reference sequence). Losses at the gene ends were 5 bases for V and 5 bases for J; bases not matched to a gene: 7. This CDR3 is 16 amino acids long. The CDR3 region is CASSTASGRVDNEQFF. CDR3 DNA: TGTGCCAGCAGTACGGCTAGCGGGAGGGTCGACAATGAGCAGTTCTTC.

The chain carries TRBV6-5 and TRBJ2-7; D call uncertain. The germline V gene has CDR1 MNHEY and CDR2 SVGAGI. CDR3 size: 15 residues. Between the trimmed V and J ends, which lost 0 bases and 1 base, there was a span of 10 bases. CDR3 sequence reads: CASSYSQSISYEQYF. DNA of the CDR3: TGTGCCAGCAGTTACTCGCAGTCCATATCCTACGAGCAGTACTTC.

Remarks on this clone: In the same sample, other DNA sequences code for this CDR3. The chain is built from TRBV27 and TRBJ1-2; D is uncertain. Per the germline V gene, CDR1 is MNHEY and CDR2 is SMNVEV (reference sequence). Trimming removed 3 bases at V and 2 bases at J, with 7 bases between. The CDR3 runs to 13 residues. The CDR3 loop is CASSLTGNYGYTF. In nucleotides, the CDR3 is TGTGCCAGCAGTTTGACGGGGAACTATGGCTACACCTTC.

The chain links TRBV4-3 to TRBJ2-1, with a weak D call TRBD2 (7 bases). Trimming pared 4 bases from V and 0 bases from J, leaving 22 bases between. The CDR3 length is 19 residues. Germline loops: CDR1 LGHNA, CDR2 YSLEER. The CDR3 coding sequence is TGCGCCAGCAGCCCGGGAGAGGGGGGGACCTCCAGCTCCTACAATGAGCAGTTCTTC. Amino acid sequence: CASSPGEGGTSSSYNEQFF.

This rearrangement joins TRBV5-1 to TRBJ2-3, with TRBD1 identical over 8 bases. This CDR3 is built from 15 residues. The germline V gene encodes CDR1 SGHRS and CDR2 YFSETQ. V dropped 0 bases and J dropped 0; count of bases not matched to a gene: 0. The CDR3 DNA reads TGCGCCAGCAGCTTGGGACAGGGGAGCACAGATACGCAGTATTTT. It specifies CASSLGQGSTDTQYF.

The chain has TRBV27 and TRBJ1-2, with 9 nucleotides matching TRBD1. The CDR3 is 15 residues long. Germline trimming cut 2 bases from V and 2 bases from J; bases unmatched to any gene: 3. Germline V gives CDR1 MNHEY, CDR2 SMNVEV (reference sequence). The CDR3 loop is CASSLRGQGNYGYTF. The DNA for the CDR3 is TGTGCCAGCAGTTTACGCGGACAGGGGAACTATGGCTACACCTTC.

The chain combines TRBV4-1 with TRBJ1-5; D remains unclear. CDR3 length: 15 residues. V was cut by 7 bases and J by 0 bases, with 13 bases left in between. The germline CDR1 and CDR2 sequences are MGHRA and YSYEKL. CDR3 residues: CASNPRRDSNQPQHF. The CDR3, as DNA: TGCGCCAGCAACCCGAGGAGGGATAGCAATCAGCCCCAGCATTTT.

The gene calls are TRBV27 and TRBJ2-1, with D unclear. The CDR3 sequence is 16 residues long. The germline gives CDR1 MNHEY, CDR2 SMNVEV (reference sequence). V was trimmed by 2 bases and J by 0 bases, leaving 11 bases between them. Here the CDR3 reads CASSLEFAVSYNEQFF. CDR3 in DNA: TGTGCCAGCAGTTTAGAGTTTGCGGTCTCCTACAATGAGCAGTTCTTC.

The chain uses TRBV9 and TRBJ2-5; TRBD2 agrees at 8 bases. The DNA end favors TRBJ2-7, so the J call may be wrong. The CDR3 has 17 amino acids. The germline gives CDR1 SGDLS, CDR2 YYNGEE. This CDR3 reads CASSAAPGGEGPNEQYF. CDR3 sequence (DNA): TGTGCCAGCAGCGCAGCCCCGGGGGGGGAGGGCCCCAACGAGCAGTACTTC.

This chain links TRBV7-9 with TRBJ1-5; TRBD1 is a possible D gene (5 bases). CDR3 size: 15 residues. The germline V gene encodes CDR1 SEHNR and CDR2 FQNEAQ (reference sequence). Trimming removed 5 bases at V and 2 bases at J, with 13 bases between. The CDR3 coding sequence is TGTGCCAGCAGCCCCGGGGCGGGGGGCAATCAGCCCCAGCATTTT. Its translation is CASSPGAGGNQPQHF.

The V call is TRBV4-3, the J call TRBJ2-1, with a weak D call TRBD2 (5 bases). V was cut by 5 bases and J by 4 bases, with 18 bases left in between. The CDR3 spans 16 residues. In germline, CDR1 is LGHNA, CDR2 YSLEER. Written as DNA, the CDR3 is TGCGCCAGCAGCAGAACGGACGGAGGATTTTACAATGAGCAGTTCTTC. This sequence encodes CASSRTDGGFYNEQFF.

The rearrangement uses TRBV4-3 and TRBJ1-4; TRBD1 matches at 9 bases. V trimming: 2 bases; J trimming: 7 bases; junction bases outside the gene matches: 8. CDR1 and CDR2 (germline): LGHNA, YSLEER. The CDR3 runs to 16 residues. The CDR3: CASSQHRGRLSEKLFF. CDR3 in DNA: TGCGCCAGCAGCCAACACAGGGGGCGACTCTCTGAAAAACTGTTTTTT.

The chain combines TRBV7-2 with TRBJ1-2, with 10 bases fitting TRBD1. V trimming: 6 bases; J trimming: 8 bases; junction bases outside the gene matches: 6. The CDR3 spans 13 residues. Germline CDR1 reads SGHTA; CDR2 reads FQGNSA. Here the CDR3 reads CASRDRGLWGYTF. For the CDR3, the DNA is TGTGCCAGCAGAGACAGGGGGCTTTGGGGCTACACCTTC.

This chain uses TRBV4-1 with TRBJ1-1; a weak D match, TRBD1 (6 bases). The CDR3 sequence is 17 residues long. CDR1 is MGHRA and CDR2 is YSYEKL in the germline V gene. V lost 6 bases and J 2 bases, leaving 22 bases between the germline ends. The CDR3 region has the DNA TGCGCCAGCAGACCCGGGGGTCGGGGGGCAATCAACACTGAAGCTTTCTTT. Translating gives CASRPGGRGAINTEAFF.

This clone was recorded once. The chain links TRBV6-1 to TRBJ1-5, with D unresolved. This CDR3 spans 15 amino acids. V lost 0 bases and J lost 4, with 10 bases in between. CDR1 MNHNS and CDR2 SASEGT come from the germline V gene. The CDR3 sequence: CASSEASIANQPQHF. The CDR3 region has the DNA TGTGCCAGCAGTGAAGCGTCAATAGCAAATCAGCCCCAGCATTTT.

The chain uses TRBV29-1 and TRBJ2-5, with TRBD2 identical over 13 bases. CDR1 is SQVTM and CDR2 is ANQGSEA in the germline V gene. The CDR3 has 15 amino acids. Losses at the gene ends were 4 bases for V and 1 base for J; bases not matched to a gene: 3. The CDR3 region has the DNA TGCAGCGTTGTCCGGACTAGCGGGAGCCAAGAGACCCAGTACTTC. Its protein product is CSVVRTSGSQETQYF.

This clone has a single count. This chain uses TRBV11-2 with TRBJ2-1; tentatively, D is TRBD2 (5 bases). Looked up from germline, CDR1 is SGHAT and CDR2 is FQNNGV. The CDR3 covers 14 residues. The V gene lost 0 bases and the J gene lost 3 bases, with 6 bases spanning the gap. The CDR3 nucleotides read TGTGCCAGCAGCTTAGATAGCGTCTACAATGAGCAGTTCTTC. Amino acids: CASSLDSVYNEQFF.

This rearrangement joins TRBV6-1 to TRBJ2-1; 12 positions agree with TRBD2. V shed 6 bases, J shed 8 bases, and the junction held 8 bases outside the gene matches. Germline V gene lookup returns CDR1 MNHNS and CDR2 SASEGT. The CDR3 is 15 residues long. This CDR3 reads CASSPGLAGLYEQFF. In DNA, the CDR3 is TGTGCCAGCAGCCCTGGACTAGCGGGACTCTATGAGCAGTTCTTC.

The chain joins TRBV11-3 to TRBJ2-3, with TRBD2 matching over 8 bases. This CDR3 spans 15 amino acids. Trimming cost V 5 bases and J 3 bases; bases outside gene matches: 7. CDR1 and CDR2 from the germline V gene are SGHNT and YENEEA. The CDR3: CASSGAGAVTDTQYF. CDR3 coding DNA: TGTGCCAGCAGCGGAGCGGGAGCGGTGACAGATACGCAGTATTTT.

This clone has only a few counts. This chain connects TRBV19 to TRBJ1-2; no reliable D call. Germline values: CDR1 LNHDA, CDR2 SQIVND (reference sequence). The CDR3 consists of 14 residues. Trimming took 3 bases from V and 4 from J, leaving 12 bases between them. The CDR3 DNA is TGTGCCAGTAGTATGCAGAGTGGAGGCTATGGCTACACCTTC. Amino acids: CASSMQSGGYGYTF.

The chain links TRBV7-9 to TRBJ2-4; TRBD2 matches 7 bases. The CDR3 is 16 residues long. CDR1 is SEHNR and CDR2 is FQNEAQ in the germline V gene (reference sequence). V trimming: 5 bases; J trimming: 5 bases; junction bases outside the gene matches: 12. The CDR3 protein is CASSAPAGRLENIQYF. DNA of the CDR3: TGTGCCAGCAGCGCCCCAGCGGGAAGGCTGGAAAACATTCAGTACTTC. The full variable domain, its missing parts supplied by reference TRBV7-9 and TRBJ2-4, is DTGVSQNPRHKITKRGQNVTFRCDPISEHNRLYWYRQTLGQGPEFLTYFQNEAQLEKSRLLSDRFSAERPKGSFSTLEIQRTEQGDSAMYLCASSAPAGRLENIQYFGAGTRLSVL.

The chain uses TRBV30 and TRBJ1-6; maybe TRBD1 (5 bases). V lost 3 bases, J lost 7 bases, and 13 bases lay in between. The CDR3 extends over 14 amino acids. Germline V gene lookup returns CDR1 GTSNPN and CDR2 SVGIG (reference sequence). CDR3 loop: CAWRAERGNSPLHF. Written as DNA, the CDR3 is TGTGCCTGGAGGGCTGAACGGGGGAATTCACCCCTCCACTTT.

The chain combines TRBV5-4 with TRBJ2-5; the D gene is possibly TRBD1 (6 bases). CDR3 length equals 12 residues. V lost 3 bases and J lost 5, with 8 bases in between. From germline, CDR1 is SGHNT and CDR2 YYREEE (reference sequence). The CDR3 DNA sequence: TGTGCCAGCAGCTCGAGGGGGGAGACCCAGTACTTC. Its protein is CASSSRGETQYF.

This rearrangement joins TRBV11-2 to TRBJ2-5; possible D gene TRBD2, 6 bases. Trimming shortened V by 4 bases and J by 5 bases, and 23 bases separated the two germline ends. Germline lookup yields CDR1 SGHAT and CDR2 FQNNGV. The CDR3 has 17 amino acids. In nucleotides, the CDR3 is TGTGCCAGCAGCTCCCGCGCATATCCGGGAGCGCTGGAGACCCAGTACTTC. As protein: CASSSRAYPGALETQYF.

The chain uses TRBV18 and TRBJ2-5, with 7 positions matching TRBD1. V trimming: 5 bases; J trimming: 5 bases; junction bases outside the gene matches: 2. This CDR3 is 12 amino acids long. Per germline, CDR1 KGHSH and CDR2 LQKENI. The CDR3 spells CASSARGETQYF. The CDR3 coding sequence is TGTGCCAGCTCAGCCAGGGGGGAGACCCAGTACTTC.